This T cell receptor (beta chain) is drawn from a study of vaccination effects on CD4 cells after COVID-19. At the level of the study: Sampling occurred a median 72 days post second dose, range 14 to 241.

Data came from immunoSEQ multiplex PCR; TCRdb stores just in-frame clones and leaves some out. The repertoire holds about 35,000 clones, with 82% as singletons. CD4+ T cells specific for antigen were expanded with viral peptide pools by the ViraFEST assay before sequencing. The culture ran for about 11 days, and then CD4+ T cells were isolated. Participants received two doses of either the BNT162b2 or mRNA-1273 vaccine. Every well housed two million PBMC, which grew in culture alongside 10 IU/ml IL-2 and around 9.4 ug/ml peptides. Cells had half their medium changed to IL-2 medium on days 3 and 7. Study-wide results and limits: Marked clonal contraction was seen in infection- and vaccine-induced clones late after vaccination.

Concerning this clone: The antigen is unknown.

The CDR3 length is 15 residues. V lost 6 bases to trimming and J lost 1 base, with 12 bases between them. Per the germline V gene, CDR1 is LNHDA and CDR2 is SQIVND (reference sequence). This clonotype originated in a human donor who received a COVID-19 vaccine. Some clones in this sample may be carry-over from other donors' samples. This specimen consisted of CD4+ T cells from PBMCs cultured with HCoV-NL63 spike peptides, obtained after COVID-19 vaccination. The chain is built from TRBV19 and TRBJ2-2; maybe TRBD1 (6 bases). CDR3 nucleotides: TGTGCCAGTAGGACACAGGGAATGAACACCGGGGAGCTGTTTTTT. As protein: CASRTQGMNTGELFF.